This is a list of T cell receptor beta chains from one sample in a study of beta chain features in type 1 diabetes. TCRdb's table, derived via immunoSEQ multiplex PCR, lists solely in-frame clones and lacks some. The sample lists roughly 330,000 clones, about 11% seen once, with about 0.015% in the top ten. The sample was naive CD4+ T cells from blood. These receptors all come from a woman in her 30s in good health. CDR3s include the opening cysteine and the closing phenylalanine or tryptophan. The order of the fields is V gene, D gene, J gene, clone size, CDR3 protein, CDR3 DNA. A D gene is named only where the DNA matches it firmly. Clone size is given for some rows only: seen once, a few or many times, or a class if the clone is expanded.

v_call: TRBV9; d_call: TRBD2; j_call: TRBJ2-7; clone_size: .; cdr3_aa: CASSPSSGRSWDEQYF; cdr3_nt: TGTGCCAGCAGCCCCAGTAGCGGGAGGTCTTGGGACGAGCAGTACTTC
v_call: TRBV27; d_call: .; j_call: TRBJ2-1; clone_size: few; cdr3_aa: CASSFTGAQREQFF; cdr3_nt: TGTGCCAGCAGTTTCACAGGAGCGCAGCGCGAGCAGTTCTTC
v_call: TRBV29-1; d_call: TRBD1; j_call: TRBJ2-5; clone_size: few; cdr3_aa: CSVDPGQGTETQYF; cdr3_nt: TGCAGCGTGGACCCGGGACAGGGTACGGAGACCCAGTACTTC
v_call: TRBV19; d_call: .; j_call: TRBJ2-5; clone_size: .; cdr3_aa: CASSIRGWYQETQYF; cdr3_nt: TGTGCCAGTAGTATACGGGGATGGTACCAAGAGACCCAGTACTTC
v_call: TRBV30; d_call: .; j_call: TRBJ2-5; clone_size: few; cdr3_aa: CAWTPGGSGETQYF; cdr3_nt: TGTGCCTGGACCCCTGGCGGGTCTGGGGAGACCCAGTACTTC
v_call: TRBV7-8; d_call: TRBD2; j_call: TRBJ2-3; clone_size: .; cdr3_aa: CASSLGSGRTDTQYF; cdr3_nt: TGTGCCAGCAGCTTAGGTAGCGGGAGGACAGATACGCAGTATTTT
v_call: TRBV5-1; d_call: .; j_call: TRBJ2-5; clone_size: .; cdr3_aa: CASSLGGDIVQETQYF; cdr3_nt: TGCGCCAGCAGCTTGGGAGGGGACATCGTACAAGAGACCCAGTACTTC
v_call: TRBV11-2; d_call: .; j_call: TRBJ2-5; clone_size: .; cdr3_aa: CASSLGAHPETQYF; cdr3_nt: TGTGCCAGCAGCTTAGGGGCCCATCCGGAGACCCAGTACTTC
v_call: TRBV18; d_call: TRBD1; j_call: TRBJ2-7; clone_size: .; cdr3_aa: CASSPTAGTGLAEQYF; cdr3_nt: TGTGCCAGCTCACCCACGGCAGGGACAGGGTTGGCCGAGCAGTACTTC
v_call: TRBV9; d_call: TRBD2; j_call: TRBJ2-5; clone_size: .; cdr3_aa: CASSVGLAGETQYF; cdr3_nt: TGTGCCAGCAGCGTAGGACTAGCGGGAGAGACCCAGTACTTC
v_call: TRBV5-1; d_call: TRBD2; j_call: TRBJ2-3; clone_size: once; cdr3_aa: CASGGAGGGTDTQYF; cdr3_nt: TGCGCCAGCGGAGGGGCGGGAGGTGGTACAGATACGCAGTATTTT
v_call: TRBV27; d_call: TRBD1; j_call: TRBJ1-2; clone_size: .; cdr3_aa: CASSIKGATGYTF; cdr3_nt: TGTGCCAGCAGTATAAAGGGGGCTACTGGCTACACCTTC
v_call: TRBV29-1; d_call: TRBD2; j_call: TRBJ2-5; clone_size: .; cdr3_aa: CSVSPLAGGMETQYF; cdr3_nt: TGCAGCGTTTCCCCCCTAGCGGGAGGTATGGAGACCCAGTACTTC
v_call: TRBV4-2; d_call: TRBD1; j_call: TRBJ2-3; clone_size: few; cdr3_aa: CASSQDLWTGGTDTQYF; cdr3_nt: TGTGCCAGCAGCCAAGATCTCTGGACAGGGGGTACAGATACGCAGTATTTT
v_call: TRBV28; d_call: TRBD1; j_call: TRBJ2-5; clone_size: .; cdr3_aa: CASTRDRGLSETQYF; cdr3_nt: TGTGCCAGCACCCGGGACAGGGGGCTTTCAGAGACCCAGTACTTC
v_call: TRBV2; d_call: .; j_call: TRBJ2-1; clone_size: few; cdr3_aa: CASSEQAYNEQFF; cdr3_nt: TGTGCCAGCAGTGAACAGGCCTACAATGAGCAGTTCTTC
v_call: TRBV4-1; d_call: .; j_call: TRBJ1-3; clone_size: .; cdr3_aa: CASSQVPASSGNTIYF; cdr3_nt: TGCGCCAGCAGCCAAGTACCTGCTAGCTCTGGAAACACCATATATTTT
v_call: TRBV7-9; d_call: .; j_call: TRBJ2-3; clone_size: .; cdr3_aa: CASSPVSTDTQYF; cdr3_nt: TGTGCCAGCAGCCCCGTGAGTACAGATACGCAGTATTTT
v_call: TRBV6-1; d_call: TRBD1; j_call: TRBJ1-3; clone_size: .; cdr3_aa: CASRFATGSGNTIYF; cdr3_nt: TGTGCCAGCAGATTCGCGACAGGGTCTGGAAACACCATATATTTT
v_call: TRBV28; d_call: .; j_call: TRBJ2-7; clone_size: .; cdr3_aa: CASTGEVPMVQYF; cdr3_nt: TGTGCCAGCACGGGGGAGGTCCCTATGGTGCAGTACTTC
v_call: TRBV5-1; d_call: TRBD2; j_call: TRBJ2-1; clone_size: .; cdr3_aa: CASSLRSGTLHEQFF; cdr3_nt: TGCGCCAGCAGCCTCAGGAGCGGGACTCTCCATGAGCAGTTCTTC
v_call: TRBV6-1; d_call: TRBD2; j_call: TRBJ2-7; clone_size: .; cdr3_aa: CATGLAGGPGEQYF; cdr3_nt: TGTGCCACCGGACTAGCGGGAGGGCCGGGCGAGCAGTACTTC
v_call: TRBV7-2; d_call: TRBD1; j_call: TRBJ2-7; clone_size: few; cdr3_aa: CASSIQGVGYEQYF; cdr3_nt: TGTGCCAGCAGCATTCAGGGGGTTGGCTACGAGCAGTACTTC
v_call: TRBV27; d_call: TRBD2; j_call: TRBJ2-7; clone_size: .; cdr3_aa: CASSPGLASTYEQYF; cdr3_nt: TGTGCCAGCAGCCCGGGACTAGCGTCTACCTACGAGCAGTACTTC